The sequence of this T cell receptor (beta chain) was determined in a study of cytomegalovirus exposure and HLA in healthy donors. Overall study results and limits: Most TCR sequences were seen very rarely across donors, but some public TCRs occurred in many.

Amplification used 60 Vbeta primers and 13 Jbeta primers. Repertoires were generated with immunoSEQ multiplex PCR, while TCRdb's copy carries only in-frame clones and drops some. The table has approximately 81,000 clones, about 88% seen once. About this clone: Its antigen is still unknown.

Trimming at V came to 4 bases and at J to 2 bases, leaving 0 bases not matched to a gene. The germline V gene encodes CDR1 MNHNS and CDR2 SASEGT. The CDR3 runs 13 residues. This chain links TRBV6-1 with TRBJ2-7, with 9 bases identical to TRBD2. Sequencing used PBMCs. The TCR comes from a woman between 50 and 59 years old in good health and CMV-seronegative. The CDR3 DNA is TGTGCCAGCAGTGCTAGCGGGACCTACGAGCAGTACTTC. This encodes CASSASGTYEQYF.